Below are 30 T cell receptor beta chains sequenced from a single sample in a study of early T cells in non-severe SARS-CoV-2 infection. TCRdb reprocessed the 5' RACE reads with MiXCR, giving one entry per CDR3 protein. Among 55,000 to 70,000 distinct CDR3 sequences, approximately 10% were seen once, and the ten largest hold roughly 6%. Sequenced material: whole blood. The source of these receptors is an adult who was a healthcare worker with PCR-confirmed SARS-CoV-2 infection or an uninfected control (not recorded which).

The J gene is TRBJ1-2, the V gene TRBV6-5, with TRBD1 matching over 9 bases. This CDR3 region has 14 residues. With V trimmed by 8 bases and J by 7 bases, 11 bases remained unmatched. Germline CDR1 reads MNHEY; CDR2 reads SVGAGI. The CDR3 is CASCSPGQGGGYTF. CDR3 bases: TGTGCCAGCTGCTCCCCGGGACAGGGTGGTGGCTACACCTTC.

This clonotype was counted ten times or more. V and J are TRBV11-1 and TRBJ2-1, with 13 bases lining up with TRBD2. The CDR3 has 15 residues. Germline loops: CDR1 SGHAT, CDR2 FQDESV (reference sequence). The V gene end was trimmed by 4 bases and the J gene end by 7 bases; junction bases not matched to a gene: 4. The CDR3 DNA reads TGTGCCAGCAGCTACGGGACTAGCGGGACTAATGAGCAGTTCTTC. Translation: CASSYGTSGTNEQFF.

The sample holds a few counts of this clonotype. The V gene is TRBV6-5, the J gene TRBJ1-5; no clear D gene. The CDR3 is made up of 14 amino acids. Germline values: CDR1 MNHEY, CDR2 SVGAGI. Trimming removed 6 bases at V and 1 base at J, with 10 bases between. This chain's CDR3 is CASRDLSSNQPQHF. In DNA, the CDR3 is TGTGCCAGCAGGGACCTAAGCAGCAATCAGCCCCAGCATTTT.

V is TRBV11-3 and J is TRBJ2-5; D unresolved. The CDR3 spans 13 residues. The V gene lost 2 bases and the J gene lost 4 bases, with 8 bases spanning the gap. CDR1 and CDR2 from the germline V gene are SGHNT and YENEEA. The CDR3 sequence is CASSLNGRETQYF. The CDR3 DNA is TGTGCCAGCAGCTTAAATGGGCGAGAGACCCAGTACTTC.

This clonotype was seen a few times. The chain links TRBV11-2 to TRBJ2-7; D gene uncertain. The V end was cut by 5 bases, the J end by 4 bases, with 18 bases between. The V gene's germline CDR1 is SGHAT and CDR2 FQNNGV. The CDR3 loop spans 15 amino acids. The DNA for the CDR3 is TGTGCCAGCAGCACCGGTCGATTAAAATCTTACGAGCAGTACTTC. Translation: CASSTGRLKSYEQYF.

This clonotype showed up just a few times. The chain uses TRBV28 and TRBJ2-4; 8 bases align to TRBD2. The length of the CDR3 is 19 residues. With V trimmed by 5 bases and J by 0 bases, 15 bases remained unmatched. Germline V CDR1 and CDR2: MDHEN, SYDVKM. The DNA of the CDR3 is TGTGCCAGCAGTCAACGACTTGGTAGCGGGGTACTAGCCAAAAACATTCAGTACTTC. Its translation is CASSQRLGSGVLAKNIQYF.

The chain is built from TRBV14 and TRBJ2-6; D possibly corresponds to TRBD1 (6 bases). Between the trimmed V and J ends, which lost 3 bases and 10 bases, there was a span of 13 bases. Germline V CDR1 and CDR2: SGHDN, FVKESK. CDR3 length equals 14 residues. CDR3 loop: CASSHRTVPNVLTF. CDR3 in DNA: TGTGCCAGCAGCCATCGGACAGTGCCTAACGTCCTGACTTTC.

The chain uses TRBV12-3 or TRBV12-4 and TRBJ1-1; D uncertain. The CDR3 runs to 13 residues. V was trimmed by 6 bases and J by 5 bases, leaving 13 bases between them. CDR3 bases: TGTGCCAGCAGGGGCGGGGTCGGTACTGAAGCTTTCTTT. Amino acid sequence: CASRGGVGTEAFF.

This clonotype has at least ten counts. This chain joins TRBV20-1 and TRBJ2-4, with a possible D match to TRBD1 (5 bases). The CDR3 totals 17 residues. In germline, CDR1 is DFQATT, CDR2 SNEGSKA (reference sequence). V was shortened by 4 bases and J by 1 base, with 20 bases between the two germline ends. CDR3 DNA sequence: TGCAGTGCTACGTATGTTAGGGGCACCGGGGCCAAAAACATTCAGTACTTC. This encodes CSATYVRGTGAKNIQYF.

This clonotype was found a few times. This chain connects TRBV20-1 to TRBJ2-1; D gene ambiguous. This CDR3 comprises 13 residues. Germline CDR1 and CDR2: DFQATT and SNEGSKA (reference sequence). V dropped 6 bases and J dropped 0 bases, with 9 bases sitting between them. CDR3 residues: CSASDSSYNEQFF. Written as DNA, the CDR3 is TGCAGTGCCTCCGACTCCTCCTACAATGAGCAGTTCTTC.

This clonotype was observed a handful of times. This chain joins TRBV27 and TRBJ2-7, with 10 positions matching TRBD2. V lost 4 bases and J lost 3; bases outside the gene matches: 3. The CDR3 has 14 residues. Germline CDR1 is MNHEY and CDR2 is SMNVEV (reference sequence). This CDR3 is CASSSGTSVYEQYF. For the CDR3, the DNA is TGTGCCAGCAGTTCCGGGACTAGCGTCTACGAGCAGTACTTC.

The chain uses TRBV20-1 and TRBJ1-1; D is unresolved. The CDR3 loop spans 13 amino acids. The V end was cut by 1 base, the J end by 4 bases, with 10 bases between. CDR1 is DFQATT, CDR2 SNEGSKA, per germline (reference sequence). Here the CDR3 reads CSARAGISTEAFF. The CDR3 DNA reads as TGCAGTGCTAGAGCTGGGATCAGCACTGAAGCTTTCTTT.

J is TRBJ2-2 and V is TRBV6-5, with a tentative D call TRBD2 (6 bases). CDR1 is MNHEY, CDR2 SVGAGI, per germline. V lost 5 bases and J lost 4, with 11 bases in between. The CDR3 contains 14 residues. CDR3 residues: CASSDPGGTGELFF. In nucleotides, the CDR3 is TGTGCCAGCAGTGACCCCGGGGGCACCGGGGAGCTGTTTTTT.

This clonotype was seen many times. The chain combines TRBV21-1 with TRBJ1-6; TRBD1 is taken as the D call from the table, unchecked against the DNA. TRBV21-1 is deemed a pseudogene. The CDR3 contains 16 residues. The CDR3 nucleotides read TGTGCCAGCAGCACGGCCCCGGGCCGTGCTAATTCACCCCTCCACTTT. This codes for CASSTAPGRANSPLHF.

This clonotype was observed many times. The rearrangement joins TRBV7-3 to TRBJ2-5, with TRBD2 identical over 14 bases. Germline lookup yields CDR1 SGHTA and CDR2 FQGTGA. CDR3 length: 14 residues. With 5 bases clipped from V and 7 bases from J, the junction kept 3 bases outside the gene matches. The CDR3 here is CASSMTSGRGTQYF. The CDR3 bases are TGTGCCAGCAGCATGACTAGCGGGAGGGGGACCCAGTACTTC.

The chain couples TRBV7-6 to TRBJ1-1, with TRBD1 identical over 7 bases. The CDR3 is made up of 14 amino acids. CDR1 is SGHVS, CDR2 FNYEAQ, per germline. The ends lost 5 bases at V and 5 bases at J; junction bases unmatched: 8. CDR3 sequence: CASSAAGGSTEAFF. DNA of the CDR3: TGTGCCAGCAGCGCAGCAGGGGGGAGTACTGAAGCTTTCTTT.

The V call is TRBV12-3 or TRBV12-4, the J call TRBJ1-4; D is unclear. V dropped 5 bases and J dropped 3 bases, with 4 bases sitting between them. CDR3 length: 12 residues. CDR3 residues: CASSGANEKLFF. For the CDR3, the DNA is TGTGCCAGCAGTGGAGCTAATGAAAAACTGTTTTTT.

This clonotype turned up a few times. The chain carries TRBV7-9 and TRBJ2-1; no reliable D call. The CDR3 sequence is 14 residues long. Germline CDR1 SEHNR, CDR2 FQNEAQ (reference sequence). Trimming cost V 2 bases and J 6 bases, with 11 bases left between them. DNA for the CDR3: TGTGCCAGCAGCTTAAATCGAAAAGCCAATGAGCAGTTCTTC. It yields the protein CASSLNRKANEQFF.

Only a few counts were recorded for this clonotype. The gene calls are TRBV7-8 and TRBJ2-7, with D possibly called TRBD1 or TRBD2 (5 bases each). V was pared by 2 bases and J by 5 bases, with 13 bases between. CDR1 and CDR2 from the germline V gene are SGHVS and FQNEAQ. The CDR3 is 14 amino acids. This CDR3 is CASSLRDLGDEQYF. The CDR3 bases are TGTGCCAGCAGCTTACGGGACCTGGGTGACGAGCAGTACTTC.

CDR3 residues: CAWSVNWKQYF. CDR3 nucleotides: TGTGCCTGGAGTGTTAACTGGAAGCAGTACTTC. This rearrangement joins TRBV30 to TRBJ2-7; D gene ambiguous. Looked up from germline, CDR1 is GTSNPN and CDR2 is SVGIG (reference sequence). This CDR3 has 11 amino acids. The V end was cut by 0 bases, the J end by 8 bases, with 8 bases between.

The table lists this clonotype with many counts. The CDR3 spells CASSTAGPGNTIYF. The CDR3 coding sequence is TGTGCCAGCAGCACCGCAGGGCCAGGAAACACCATATATTTT. The rearrangement joins TRBV7-9 to TRBJ1-3; tentative D call: TRBD1 (5 bases). V was clipped by 5 bases and J by 4 bases, with 12 bases between them. Germline loops: CDR1 SEHNR, CDR2 FQNEAQ (reference sequence). CDR3 length equals 14 residues.

This chain joins TRBV5-6 and TRBJ2-7; no clear D. Germline CDR1 reads SGHDT; CDR2 reads YYEEEE. The CDR3 has 12 residues. V was shortened by 0 bases and J by 5 bases, with 6 bases between the two germline ends. CDR3 region: CASSLAQHEQYF. In DNA form, the CDR3 reads TGTGCCAGCAGCTTGGCCCAGCACGAGCAGTACTTC.

This chain connects TRBV6-2 or TRBV6-3 to TRBJ2-7; 9 bases map to TRBD1. The germline gives CDR1 MNHEY, CDR2 SVGEGT. The trim removed 6 bases at V and 2 bases at J, leaving 8 bases unmatched. This CDR3 spans 15 amino acids. This CDR3 is CASSPRDRAPYEQYF. The CDR3 coding sequence is TGTGCCAGCAGCCCCCGGGACAGGGCGCCCTACGAGCAGTACTTC.

This clonotype occurred a few times. The chain couples TRBV6-6 to TRBJ2-2; TRBD2 aligns across 7 bases. Germline values: CDR1 MNHNY, CDR2 SVGAGI (reference sequence). With 6 bases clipped from V and 0 bases from J, the junction kept 7 bases outside the gene matches. The CDR3 totals 16 residues. The chain's CDR3 is CASSLEGRANTGELFF. The CDR3 DNA reads as TGTGCCAGCAGCCTTGAAGGGAGGGCGAACACCGGGGAGCTGTTTTTT.

This chain connects TRBV20-1 to TRBJ2-3; 7 nucleotides match TRBD2. Per germline, CDR1 DFQATT and CDR2 SNEGSKA (reference sequence). The CDR3 consists of 14 residues. Unmatched junction bases numbered 10, after V lost 6 bases and J lost 4 bases. CDR3 DNA: TGCAGTGCCCAACCGGCGGGAGTATCAGATACGCAGTATTTT. Translating it yields CSAQPAGVSDTQYF.

Many counts were recorded for this clonotype. The chain couples TRBV28 to TRBJ1-2; D call uncertain. The CDR3 covers 12 residues. V was shortened by 7 bases and J by 5 bases, with 11 bases between the two germline ends. Per germline, CDR1 MDHEN and CDR2 SYDVKM. CDR3 sequence reads: CASKPEAYGYTF. In DNA, the CDR3 is TGTGCCAGCAAACCCGAGGCTTATGGCTACACCTTC.

CDR3 DNA: TGTGCCAGCAACCCCGCGAACACTGAAGCTTTCTTT. This sequence encodes CASNPANTEAFF. The J gene is TRBJ1-1, the V gene TRBV12-3 or TRBV12-4; no clear D gene. With 7 bases removed from V and 1 base from J, the gap between germline ends came to 7 bases. The length of the CDR3 is 12 residues.

Written as DNA, the CDR3 is TGTGCCTGGAGCTGGCAGGGGGCGGCTGAAGCTTTCTTT. Residues: CAWSWQGAAEAFF. The chain employs TRBV30 and TRBJ1-1; 8 nucleotides line up with TRBD1. The trim removed 3 bases at V and 6 bases at J, leaving 6 bases unmatched. Looked up from germline, CDR1 is GTSNPN and CDR2 is SVGIG (reference sequence). CDR3 length equals 13 residues.

This clonotype has a handful of counts. CDR3 sequence: CASRPLGQTYGYTF. As DNA, the CDR3 is TGTGCCAGCAGACCCCTGGGACAGACCTATGGCTACACCTTC. The chain couples TRBV12-3 or TRBV12-4 to TRBJ1-2; 7 nucleotides align to TRBD1. V was clipped by 6 bases and J by 4 bases; unmatched bases: 8. This CDR3 has 14 residues.

The chain has TRBV12-3 or TRBV12-4 and TRBJ1-3; no clear D gene. Trimming pared 3 bases from V and 2 bases from J, leaving 8 bases between. This CDR3 spans 14 amino acids. CDR3 region: CASSLGTPGNTIYF. The CDR3 region has the DNA TGTGCCAGCAGTTTGGGCACACCTGGAAACACCATATATTTT.